This T cell receptor (beta chain) was profiled in a study of sequential checkpoint blockade in melanoma. Profiled with immunoSEQ multiplex PCR; TCRdb holds only in-frame clones, not every one. The sample consists of approximately 10,000 clones, about three fifths of them appearing once. This clone was counted between two and nine times. Described treatment: randomized to nivolumab then ipilimumab (arm A) or the reverse (arm B). Patients had received no earlier DNA-damaging chemotherapy. Live CD3+CD8+ CD19− CD56− cells were sorted from PBMCs. The clonotype originates from a human donor with melanoma. Sequenced here: CD8+ T cells sorted from blood (inferred from file names), sampled from a patient given nivolumab and ipilimumab in sequence.

CDR3 bases: TGCGCCAGCAGTCTACCCGGGGACATAGGACAAGAGACCCAGTACTTC. This encodes CASSLPGDIGQETQYF. The chain joins TRBV10-2 to TRBJ2-5, with a weak D call TRBD1 (6 bases). There are 16 residues in the CDR3. V lost 5 bases and J 2 bases, leaving 18 bases between the germline ends. Germline V gives CDR1 WSHSY, CDR2 SAAADI.